The clone carrying this T cell receptor beta chain came up a few times. RNA transcripts were the template for amplifying TCR beta CDR3 regions. HTBI primers were used for first-round RT-PCR of the TCR CDR3. TCRdb analysed the multiplex PCR reads with MiXCR anew, one entry per CDR3 protein. Of about 640,000 distinct CDR3 sequences in the sample, around 21% were seen once. This entry belongs to a study of T cells in Graves' hyperthyroidism and ophthalmopathy. The CDR3 covers 17 residues. The germline gives CDR1 SGHTA, CDR2 FQGNSA. V lost 5 bases, J lost 8 bases, and 11 bases stayed unmatched. The receptor's source is a man aged 25 to 40 with Graves' ophthalmopathy. The rearrangement links TRBV7-2 to TRBJ2-1; 14 nucleotides match TRBD2. The sample comprised blood. CDR3 DNA: TGTGCCAGCAGCCAGAGGGGGACTAGCGGGAGCCGGCATGAGCAGTTCTTC. It encodes CASSQRGTSGSRHEQFF.